This T cell receptor beta chain is drawn from a study of cytomegalovirus exposure and HLA in healthy donors. Study-level results: In an earlier analysis, in 620 or so donors, most V segments appeared productive either ~90% or ~30% of the time. In a later analysis, HLA-C alleles had the fewest associated TCRs, DRB1 alleles the most. The study flagged roughly 150 TCR beta chains as cytomegalovirus-associated.

V was pared by 0 bases and J by 0 bases, with 8 bases between. Germline V gene lookup returns CDR1 MRHNA and CDR2 SNTAGT. This CDR3 comprises 15 residues. The primer mix had 60 Vbeta and 13 Jbeta primers. As processed by the authors: In a later analysis, approximately 73 million unique TCR beta chains included roughly 11 million shared by two or more donors. TCRdb's copy holds only in-frame clones and misses some; the assay was immunoSEQ multiplex PCR. The DNA was the basis for D and trimming; V, J and clone size are from that table. The table lists roughly 90,000 clones, roughly four fifths of them singletons. A note on this clone: The antigen is not known.

The chain recombines TRBV6-4 with TRBJ1-1; TRBD1 is a possible D gene (5 bases). The receptor was derived from a woman between 40 and 50 years old in good health and CMV-seropositive. Source material: PBMCs. The CDR3 DNA reads as TGTGCCAGCAGTGACTCGGGCAGGGTGAACACTGAAGCTTTCTTT. Protein sequence: CASSDSGRVNTEAFF.